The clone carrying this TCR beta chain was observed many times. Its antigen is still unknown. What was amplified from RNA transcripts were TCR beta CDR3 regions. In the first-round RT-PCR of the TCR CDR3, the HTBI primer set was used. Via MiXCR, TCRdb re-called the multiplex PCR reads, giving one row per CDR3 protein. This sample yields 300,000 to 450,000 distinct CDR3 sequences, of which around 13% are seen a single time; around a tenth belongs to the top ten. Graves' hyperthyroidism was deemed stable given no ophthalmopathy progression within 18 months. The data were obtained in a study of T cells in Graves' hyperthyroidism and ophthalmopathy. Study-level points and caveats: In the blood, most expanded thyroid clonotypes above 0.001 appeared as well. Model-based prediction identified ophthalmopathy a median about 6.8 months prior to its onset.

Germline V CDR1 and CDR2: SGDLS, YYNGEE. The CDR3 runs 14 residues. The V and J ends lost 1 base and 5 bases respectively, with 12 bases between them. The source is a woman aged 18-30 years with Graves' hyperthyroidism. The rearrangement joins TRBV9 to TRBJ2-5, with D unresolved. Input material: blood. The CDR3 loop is CASSVRDLGETQYF. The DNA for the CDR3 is TGTGCCAGCAGCGTAAGGGATCTGGGGGAGACCCAGTACTTC.